This entry lists 13 T cell receptor beta chains sequenced from one sample in a study of blood T cell repertoires in COVID-19. Produced via immunoSEQ multiplex PCR; TCRdb's table is partial and in-frame only. The sample lists tens of thousands of clones, about four fifths occurring once. Sequences were obtained from peripheral blood. All receptors come from a human donor in a cohort sampled during active COVID-19.

This clone was counted a few times. This sample includes further DNA sequences coding for the same CDR3. This chain connects TRBV7-9 to TRBJ1-1; no definite D call. This CDR3 region has 13 residues. The ends were cut back, 3 bases at V and 3 bases at J, with 8 bases in the middle. Looked up from germline, CDR1 is SEHNR and CDR2 is FQNEAQ (reference sequence). Written as DNA, the CDR3 is TGTGCCAGCAGCTTCGGACTGGACACTGAAGCTTTCTTT. This encodes CASSFGLDTEAFF.

The rearrangement uses TRBV9 and TRBJ2-2, with 10 bases identical to TRBD2. V was pared by 1 base and J by 8 bases, with 8 bases of the junction left unmatched. The germline V gene has CDR1 SGDLS and CDR2 YYNGEE. The CDR3 is 16 amino acids. The CDR3 DNA reads as TGTGCCAGCAGCGTATATCTAGCGGGAGTATCTGGGGAGCTGTTTTTT. It encodes CASSVYLAGVSGELFF.

This clone was seen a single time. The rearrangement links TRBV4-2 to TRBJ2-7; 9 bases map to TRBD1. Germline CDR1 reads LGHNA; CDR2 reads YNFKEQ. The trim removed 2 bases at V and 3 bases at J, leaving 8 bases unmatched. The CDR3 covers 16 residues. As DNA, the CDR3 is TGTGCCAGCAGCCAATCACCGGGACAGGGTATCTACGAGCAGTACTTC. The encoded protein is CASSQSPGQGIYEQYF.

This clone was seen more than once but under ten times. The chain carries TRBV20-1 and TRBJ2-1; maybe TRBD2 (6 bases). Per the germline V gene, CDR1 is DFQATT and CDR2 is SNEGSKA (reference sequence). CDR3 length equals 11 residues. Trimming stripped 5 bases from V and 9 bases from J, with 11 bases between. CDR3 nucleotide sequence: TGCAGTGCTCTTAGCGGTGGTGAGCAGTTCTTC. Translated, it gives CSALSGGEQFF.

This CDR3 reads CARGGSGEKLFF. The DNA of the CDR3 is TGTGCCAGGGGGGGGTCTGGCGAAAAACTGTTTTTT. The genes are TRBV7-9 and TRBJ1-4, with D tentatively TRBD1 (5 bases). Germline V gene lookup returns CDR1 SEHNR and CDR2 FQNEAQ (reference sequence). Trimming stripped 9 bases from V and 8 bases from J, with 13 bases between. The CDR3 extends over 12 amino acids. Filled out from reference TRBV7-9 and TRBJ1-4, the complete variable domain reads DTGVSQNPRHKITKRGQNVTFRCDPISEHNRLYWYRQTLGQGPEFLTYFQNEAQLEKSRLLSDRFSAERPKGSFSTLEIQRTEQGDSAMYLCARGGSGEKLFFGSGTQLSVL.

This CDR3 is CASSAFPGGFLGDTQYF. The DNA for the CDR3 is TGTGCCAGCAGCGCCTTCCCAGGGGGGTTCCTAGGGGATACGCAGTATTTT. V usage is TRBV9 and J usage is TRBJ2-3; maybe TRBD1 (7 bases). The CDR3 is 17 residues long. The V gene's germline CDR1 is SGDLS and CDR2 YYNGEE. Between the trimmed V and J ends, which lost 3 bases and 6 bases, there was a span of 23 bases.

The V call is TRBV19, the J call TRBJ1-6; possible D gene TRBD1, 5 bases. Trimming left V 4 bases short and J 11 bases short, with 15 bases between. Germline V gene sequence: CDR1 LNHDA, CDR2 SQIVND (reference sequence). The CDR3 totals 14 residues. CDR3 protein: CASSRGKVSTPLHF. In nucleotides, the CDR3 is TGTGCCAGTAGTAGGGGCAAGGTCTCCACACCCCTCCACTTT.

The chain links TRBV7-8 to TRBJ1-5, with TRBD1 as a possible D gene (6 bases). CDR3 length equals 13 residues. V lost 6 bases to trimming and J lost 2 bases, with 8 bases between them. Germline CDR1 reads SGHVS; CDR2 reads FQNEAQ. CDR3 bases: TGTGCCAGCAGTTCAGGGGGCAATCAGCCCCAGCATTTT. Its protein product is CASSSGGNQPQHF.

The gene calls are TRBV5-1 and TRBJ1-6; TRBD1 is a possible D gene (6 bases). The germline CDR1 and CDR2 sequences are SGHRS and YFSETQ. There are 15 residues in the CDR3. Trimming shortened V by 1 base and J by 5 bases, and 10 bases separated the two germline ends. This chain's CDR3 is CASSLPDSDNSPLHF. DNA for the CDR3: TGCGCCAGCAGCTTGCCGGACAGCGATAATTCACCCCTCCACTTT.

V gene TRBV24-1 combines with J gene TRBJ1-5; TRBD1 aligns across 9 bases. V gave up 3 bases and J gave up 6 bases; unmatched junction bases: 8. There are 16 residues in the CDR3. CDR1 and CDR2 from the germline V gene are KGHDR and SFDVKD. CDR3 region: CATSDPTGGGGQPQHF. The CDR3 nucleotides read TGTGCCACCAGTGATCCGACAGGGGGTGGAGGTCAGCCCCAGCATTTT.

The V and J genes are TRBV15 and TRBJ1-2; D might be TRBD1 (6 bases). The germline V gene has CDR1 LNHNV and CDR2 YYDKDF (reference sequence). V lost 1 base to trimming and J lost 4 bases, with 13 bases between them. CDR3 length equals 15 residues. The CDR3 region is CATSRAPSGVYGYTF. The CDR3 bases are TGTGCCACCAGCAGAGCTCCGTCAGGGGTCTATGGCTACACCTTC.

The rearrangement joins TRBV19 to TRBJ2-7; 8 bases are shared with TRBD2. Germline CDR1 and CDR2: LNHDA and SQIVND (reference sequence). The J segment lost 2 bases and the V segment lost 3 bases, leaving 3 bases of the junction unmatched. CDR3 size: 14 residues. DNA for the CDR3: TGTGCCAGTAGTATCTTCGGGGGGGCCTACGAGCAGTACTTC. Translating gives CASSIFGGAYEQYF.

In this sample, this clone turned up once. The V and J genes are TRBV6-6 and TRBJ2-7; 9 positions agree with TRBD1. The CDR3 is 15 amino acids. V was pared by 5 bases and J by 6 bases, with 11 bases of the junction left unmatched. The germline gives CDR1 MNHNY, CDR2 SVGAGI (reference sequence). CDR3 loop: CASSTPGTGLGEQYV. The CDR3 DNA reads TGTGCCAGCAGTACCCCCGGGACAGGGCTCGGCGAGCAGTACGTC.